One sample yielded the 29 T cell receptor beta chains listed below, sequenced in a study of blood T cell repertoires in COVID-19. Profiled with immunoSEQ multiplex PCR; TCRdb holds only in-frame clones, not every one. Among roughly 300,000 clones, around 87% were seen once, and the ten largest hold around 8%. Sequencing was carried out using peripheral blood. The receptors here all came from a woman in her forties or fifties who had recovered from COVID-19.

The chain couples TRBV10-3 to TRBJ1-1; tentative D call: TRBD1 (6 bases). The V gene lost 6 bases and the J gene lost 1 base, with 9 bases spanning the gap. In germline, CDR1 is ENHRY, CDR2 SYGVKD. CDR3 length: 13 amino acids. CDR3 DNA: TGTGCCATCAGGACAGGTCAGAACACTGAAGCTTTCTTT. Translating gives CAIRTGQNTEAFF.

The CDR3 bases are TGCGCCAGCAGCCCTTTTTATGGACAGGACAATCAGCCCCAGCATTTT. Translated, it gives CASSPFYGQDNQPQHF. The V call is TRBV4-3, the J call TRBJ1-5, with 7 bases lining up with TRBD1. Germline V gene sequence: CDR1 LGHNA, CDR2 YSLEER. This CDR3 contains 16 residues. J gave up 3 bases and V 4 bases, and 9 bases lay outside the gene matches.

The chain is built from TRBV10-3 and TRBJ2-1, with 10 nucleotides matching TRBD2. CDR1 is ENHRY and CDR2 is SYGVKD in the germline V gene. The CDR3 has 13 amino acids. J was trimmed by 15 bases and V by 1 base; bases with no gene match: 6. CDR3 DNA: TGTGCCATCAGTGAGTATCTAGCGGGAGTCCGGTTCTTC. Its protein product is CAISEYLAGVRFF.

This chain connects TRBV9 to TRBJ1-6; tentatively, D is TRBD1 (5 bases). Germline CDR1 and CDR2: SGDLS and YYNGEE. Trimming removed 0 bases from V and 9 bases from J, with 13 bases in between. The CDR3 totals 15 residues. The CDR3 DNA is TGTGCCAGCAGCGTAGAAGTGCGCGGGGGTTCACCCCTCCACTTT. It is translated as CASSVEVRGGSPLHF.

The rearrangement uses TRBV30 and TRBJ2-7, with 10 bases aligning to TRBD1. CDR3 length: 15 residues. Trimming took 1 base from V and 6 from J; bases not matched to a gene: 9. Germline assignment: CDR1 GTSNPN and CDR2 SVGIG (reference sequence). For the CDR3, the DNA is TGTGCCTGGAGTGGACAGGGGGCATTGGGCACCGAGCAGTACTTC. Translated, it gives CAWSGQGALGTEQYF.

Comment on this clone: At one of its ends the junction is not consistent with the germline gene, which may arise from a read error. This chain links TRBV10-1 with TRBJ2-2; 9 positions match TRBD1. Germline lookup yields CDR1 WNHNN and CDR2 SYGVQD (reference sequence). The CDR3 runs to 18 residues. CDR3: CASSHQVGTGTNTGELFF. In DNA form, the CDR3 reads TGCGCCAGCAGTCACCAGGTGGGGACAGGGACGAATACCGGGGAGCTGTTTTTT.

The gene calls are TRBV7-9 and TRBJ2-3; D may be TRBD1 (5 bases). The ends were cut back, 5 bases at V and 2 bases at J, with 8 bases in the middle. Germline V gene sequence: CDR1 SEHNR, CDR2 FQNEAQ (reference sequence). The CDR3 covers 13 residues. CDR3 protein: CASSRGHTDTQYF. CDR3 nucleotides: TGTGCCAGCAGCAGAGGACACACAGATACGCAGTATTTT.

V usage is TRBV19 and J usage is TRBJ1-2; D remains unclear. With 0 bases removed from V and 6 bases from J, the gap between germline ends came to 26 bases. Germline CDR1 reads LNHDA; CDR2 reads SQIVND (reference sequence). CDR3 length: 19 amino acids. CDR3 region: CASSIDFFGRWKPNDGYTF. The CDR3 nucleotides are TGTGCCAGTAGTATAGATTTTTTTGGCAGGTGGAAACCTAATGATGGCTACACCTTC. The full variable domain, with the rest looked up from reference TRBV19 and TRBJ1-2, is DGGITQSPKYLFRKEGQNVTLSCEQNLNHDAMYWYRQDPGQGLRLIYYSQIVNDFQKGDIAEGYSVSREKKESFPLTVTSAQKNPTAFYLCASSIDFFGRWKPNDGYTFGSGTRLTVV.

The chain combines TRBV9 with TRBJ2-1, with a weak D call TRBD2 (5 bases). The ends were cut back, 0 bases at V and 8 bases at J, with 12 bases in the middle. The CDR3 contains 14 residues. CDR1 and CDR2 (germline): SGDLS, YYNGEE. Here the CDR3 DNA reads TGTGCCAGCAGCGTAGGGGGAGCTTTGGATGAGCAGTTCTTC. It translates to CASSVGGALDEQFF.

This clone turned up a few times. This chain links TRBV12-3 or TRBV12-4 with TRBJ1-5, with 7 bases lining up with TRBD1. With V trimmed by 5 bases and J by 6 bases, 4 bases remained unmatched. The CDR3 contains 13 residues. CDR3 residues: CASSKGAGQPQHF. In DNA form, the CDR3 reads TGTGCCAGCAGTAAGGGGGCAGGTCAGCCCCAGCATTTT.

The chain joins TRBV7-3 to TRBJ2-1; TRBD1 agrees at 11 bases. The ends lost 2 bases at V and 6 bases at J; junction bases unmatched: 12. CDR3 length: 18 amino acids. Germline CDR1 is SGHTA and CDR2 is FQGTGA. This CDR3 reads CASSLLSPGTGGGNEQFF. CDR3 DNA sequence: TGTGCCAGCAGCTTATTATCCCCCGGGACAGGGGGAGGCAATGAGCAGTTCTTC.

The rearrangement joins TRBV5-1 to TRBJ1-1; unclear D gene. The CDR3 contains 13 residues. V was pared by 9 bases and J by 3 bases, with 15 bases between. The germline V gene has CDR1 SGHRS and CDR2 YFSETQ. In nucleotides, the CDR3 is TGCGCCACCTCGCGCGGCAGCGACACTGAAGCTTTCTTT. Its translation is CATSRGSDTEAFF.

This clone appeared once. The chain carries TRBV9 and TRBJ2-1, with 10 bases that match TRBD2. Germline V gives CDR1 SGDLS, CDR2 YYNGEE. The V segment lost 0 bases and the J segment 6 bases; nucleotides outside the gene matches: 9. The CDR3 is 17 amino acids. CDR3 in amino acids: CASSVGLAGVSVNEQFF. The CDR3 nucleotides are TGTGCCAGCAGCGTAGGTCTAGCGGGAGTTTCAGTCAATGAGCAGTTCTTC.

This clone has just one count. This chain links TRBV7-2 with TRBJ1-1; 7 bases map to TRBD1. J was trimmed by 3 bases and V by 4 bases; bases with no gene match: 8. The V gene's germline CDR1 is SGHTA and CDR2 FQGNSA. The CDR3 consists of 15 residues. The CDR3 sequence: CASSSRTGDYTEAFF. As DNA, the CDR3 is TGTGCCAGCAGCTCCCGAACAGGGGACTACACTGAAGCTTTCTTT.

The chain carries TRBV6-5 and TRBJ2-4, with TRBD1 matching 8 bases. The CDR3 runs 15 residues. V lost 5 bases and J lost 5; bases outside the gene matches: 8. Germline V lookup: CDR1 MNHEY, CDR2 SVGAGI. The CDR3 DNA is TGTGCCAGCAGTAGACGGACAGGGCGAGAAAACATTCAGTACTTC. Amino acids: CASSRRTGRENIQYF.

This rearrangement joins TRBV18 to TRBJ2-2; TRBD1 matches at 7 bases. This CDR3 is built from 15 residues. The V and J ends lost 3 bases and 5 bases, in that order; junction bases with no gene match: 6. Germline CDR1 reads KGHSH; CDR2 reads LQKENI. The CDR3 region is CASSPPGQWTGELFF. For the CDR3, the DNA is TGTGCCAGCTCACCGCCGGGACAGTGGACCGGGGAGCTGTTTTTT. Drawing the rest from reference TRBV18 and TRBJ2-2, the complete variable domain is NAGVMQNPRHLVRRRGQEARLRCSPMKGHSHVYWYRQLPEEGLKFMVYLQKENIIDESGMPKERFSAEFPKEGPSILRIQQVVRGDSAAYFCASSPPGQWTGELFFGEGSRLTVL.

V is TRBV12-3 or TRBV12-4 and J is TRBJ1-4, with D hard to call. Trimming shortened V by 6 bases and J by 8 bases, and 10 bases separated the two germline ends. The CDR3 length is 12 residues. The CDR3 bases are TGTGCCAGCAGGCCACGGGGAGAAAAACTGTTTTTT. As protein: CASRPRGEKLFF.

The chain joins TRBV25-1 to TRBJ1-4; 9 nucleotides match TRBD1. The CDR3 length is 14 residues. Germline V lookup: CDR1 MGHDK, CDR2 SYGVNS. V was clipped by 6 bases and J by 8 bases; unmatched bases: 7. The CDR3 reads CASSSTGGVEKLFF. The DNA for the CDR3 is TGTGCCAGCAGCTCGACAGGGGGTGTCGAAAAACTGTTTTTT.

The gene calls are TRBV7-6 and TRBJ2-2, with 9 bases fitting TRBD1. CDR1 is SGHVS and CDR2 is FNYEAQ in the germline V gene. Trimming at V came to 2 bases and at J to 6 bases, leaving 13 bases not matched to a gene. CDR3 size: 18 residues. The CDR3 region is CASSLRPGTGFYAGELFF. The CDR3 DNA is TGTGCCAGCAGCTTACGTCCCGGGACAGGGTTTTACGCCGGGGAGCTGTTTTTT.

The V call is TRBV4-3, the J call TRBJ2-1; 14 bases are shared with TRBD2. The junction had 8 bases not matched to a gene; V was cut back by 4 bases and J by 9 bases. The CDR3 covers 16 residues. The V gene's germline CDR1 is LGHNA and CDR2 YSLEER. CDR3: CASSLATSGGAGEQFF. The CDR3 nucleotides read TGCGCCAGCAGCCTAGCGACTAGCGGGGGGGCCGGTGAGCAGTTCTTC.

The chain uses TRBV5-6 and TRBJ1-2; 7 bases agree with TRBD1. V lost 2 bases, J lost 2 bases, and 9 bases stayed unmatched. This CDR3 comprises 16 residues. The germline CDR1 and CDR2 sequences are SGHDT and YYEEEE. The CDR3 here is CASSLGRTGLNYGYTF. CDR3 coding DNA: TGTGCCAGCAGCTTAGGGAGGACAGGCTTAAACTATGGCTACACCTTC. The variable domain in full, completed from reference TRBV5-6 and TRBJ1-2, reads DAGVTQSPTHLIKTRGQQVTLRCSPKSGHDTVSWYQQALGQGPQFIFQYYEEEERQRGNFPDRFSGHQFPNYSSELNVNALLLGDSALYLCASSLGRTGLNYGYTFGSGTRLTVV.

CDR3 coding DNA: TGCGCCAGCAGCATTGGACAGACCTACGAGCAGTACTTC. It specifies CASSIGQTYEQYF. The chain joins TRBV5-1 to TRBJ2-7, with D maybe TRBD1 (6 bases). CDR3 length: 13 residues. Germline V gene sequence: CDR1 SGHRS, CDR2 YFSETQ. V was shortened by 4 bases and J by 2 bases, with 10 bases between the two germline ends.

V gene TRBV10-1 combines with J gene TRBJ1-2, with D perhaps matching TRBD1 (5 bases). Per the germline V gene, CDR1 is WNHNN and CDR2 is SYGVQD (reference sequence). V was shortened by 3 bases and J by 5 bases, with 13 bases between the two germline ends. The CDR3 covers 14 residues. The DNA for the CDR3 is TGCGCCAGCAGTGAATCCGGGACTCCTTATGGCTACACCTTC. Translated: CASSESGTPYGYTF.

The CDR3 sequence: CASSGTSGGAGEQFF. CDR3 DNA sequence: TGTGCCAGCAGCGGTACGAGCGGGGGGGCTGGTGAGCAGTTCTTC. V gene TRBV9 combines with J gene TRBJ2-1; 10 bases map to TRBD2. CDR3 length: 15 residues. Losses at the gene ends were 3 bases for V and 9 bases for J; bases not matched to a gene: 9. The germline gives CDR1 SGDLS, CDR2 YYNGEE.

The chain carries TRBV10-3 and TRBJ2-1; 10 nucleotides match TRBD2. From germline, CDR1 is ENHRY and CDR2 SYGVKD. This CDR3 is built from 15 residues. The V and J ends lost 3 bases and 6 bases, in that order; junction bases with no gene match: 5. CDR3 sequence reads: CAISDASGSSNEQFF. CDR3 nucleotide sequence: TGTGCCATCAGTGATGCTAGCGGGAGTAGCAATGAGCAGTTCTTC.

The J gene is TRBJ1-1, the V gene TRBV19, with D tentatively TRBD1 (6 bases). V was shortened by 5 bases and J by 5 bases, with 9 bases between the two germline ends. The germline gives CDR1 LNHDA, CDR2 SQIVND (reference sequence). This CDR3 contains 12 residues. The CDR3 sequence: CASSQGWTEAFF. The CDR3 DNA reads TGTGCCAGTAGTCAGGGGTGGACTGAAGCTTTCTTT.

The V and J genes are TRBV7-2 and TRBJ1-6, with 7 bases identical to TRBD1. The germline gives CDR1 SGHTA, CDR2 FQGNSA. J lost 10 bases, V lost 5 bases, and 11 bases had no gene match. This CDR3 spans 15 amino acids. Here the CDR3 DNA reads TGTGCCAGCAGCCTGCCGGCGGCAGGGGGATCACCCCTCCACTTT. This translates into CASSLPAAGGSPLHF.

The chain employs TRBV11-2 and TRBJ2-1; 7 bases match TRBD2. Germline lookup yields CDR1 SGHAT and CDR2 FQNNGV. After removal of 2 bases from V and 3 bases from J, the junction contained 4 bases not matched to a gene. CDR3 size: 15 residues. The CDR3 bases are TGTGCCAGCAGCTTAATGACTAGCTTCTACAATGAGCAGTTCTTC. It is translated as CASSLMTSFYNEQFF.

The CDR3 sequence is CAISATKDTGELFF. In DNA form, the CDR3 reads TGTGCCATCAGTGCCACTAAAGACACCGGGGAGCTGTTTTTT. V gene TRBV10-3 combines with J gene TRBJ2-2, with unresolved D. The CDR3 covers 14 residues. CDR1 is ENHRY, CDR2 SYGVKD, per germline. V lost 4 bases and J 3 bases, leaving 9 bases between the germline ends.